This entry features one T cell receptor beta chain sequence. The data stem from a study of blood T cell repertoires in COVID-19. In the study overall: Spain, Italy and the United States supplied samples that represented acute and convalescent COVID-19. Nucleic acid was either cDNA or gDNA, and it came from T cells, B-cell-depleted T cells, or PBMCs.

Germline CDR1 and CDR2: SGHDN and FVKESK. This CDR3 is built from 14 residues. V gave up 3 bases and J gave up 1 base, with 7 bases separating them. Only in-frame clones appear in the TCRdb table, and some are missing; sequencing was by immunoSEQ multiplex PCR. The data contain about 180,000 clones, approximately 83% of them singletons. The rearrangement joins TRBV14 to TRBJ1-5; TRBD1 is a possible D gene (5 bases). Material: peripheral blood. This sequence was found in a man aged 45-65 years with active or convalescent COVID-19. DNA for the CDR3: TGTGCCAGCAGCCAGCAGGGAAGCAATCAGCCCCAGCATTTT. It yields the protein CASSQQGSNQPQHF.